This T cell receptor beta chain was obtained from a study of vaccination and CD4 T cells after COVID-19. With respect to this clonotype: Its antigen is not known.

Scientists ran DNA taken from cultured CD4+ T cells through the Oncomine TCR Beta short-read assay for sequencing. Using its own MiXCR run on the PCR reads, TCRdb lists one record per CDR3 protein. Of more than 7,500 distinct CDR3 sequences listed, around 38% are singletons. Treatment: 10-day PBMC culture with coronavirus spike peptide pools or control peptides (ViraFEST assay). Prior to the COVID-19 pandemic (2011-2018), the unexposed donor's CD4+ T cells were collected. CDR3 length: 19 amino acids. Germline trimming cut 0 bases from V and 4 bases from J; bases unmatched to any gene: 9. CDR1 is SEHNR and CDR2 is FQNEAQ in the germline V gene (reference sequence).

Sequencing input: CD4+ T cells from blood, cultured in vitro. This receptor was obtained from a human donor in good health. The chain links TRBV7-9 to TRBJ2-6; 10 bases line up with TRBD2. DNA of the CDR3: TGTGCCAGCAGCTTAGCGACCCGAGCGGGAGGGAAGGGGGCCAACGTCCTGACTTTC. Translating it yields CASSLATRAGGKGANVLTF.